This T cell receptor (beta chain) was captured in a study of vaccination effects on CD4 cells after COVID-19. Study findings and constraints: Infection-derived and vaccine-derived clones contracted markedly late after vaccination.

On this clone itself: Antigen: not known.

Using immunoSEQ multiplex PCR, the repertoire was profiled, and TCRdb retains in-frame clones only, with some absent. The repertoire includes 27,000 or so clones, roughly 74% of them detected once, and roughly 20% sits in the top ten. The ViraFEST assay expanded antigen-specific CD4+ T cells with viral peptide pools before sequencing. Culture proceeded for more than 8 days, and CD4+ T cells were then isolated. None of these healthy vaccinees had been infected with SARS-CoV-2 before vaccination. Wells of around 2 million PBMC each were grown with around 10 IU/ml IL-2 and roughly 9.2 ug/ml peptides. Researchers swapped half the medium for IL-2 medium on both days 3 and 7. This sequence was found in a human donor who received a COVID-19 vaccine. Sequenced here: CD4+ T cells from PBMCs cultured with HCoV-NL63 spike peptides, sampled before COVID-19 vaccination.

The CDR3 DNA follows: TGCGCCAGCAGCCGGACAGGGGCTTTGTCTGGGGCCAACGTCCTGACTTTC. It encodes CASSRTGALSGANVLTF. This chain connects TRBV5-1 to TRBJ2-6; 9 bases align to TRBD1. V shed 4 bases, J shed 1 base, and the junction held 6 bases outside the gene matches. Germline lookup yields CDR1 SGHRS and CDR2 YFSETQ. The CDR3 runs 17 residues.